The clone carrying this T cell receptor (beta chain) was seen more than once but under ten times. Regions amplified from RNA transcripts were the TCR beta CDR3 regions. The TCR CDR3 first-round RT-PCR relied on the HTBI primer set. TCRdb processed the multiplex PCR reads anew with MiXCR; each CDR3 protein has one entry. The sample lists 600,000 to 650,000 distinct CDR3 sequences; about 17% were seen once. Per the germline V gene, CDR1 is DFQATT and CDR2 is SNEGSKA (reference sequence). Trimming removed 2 bases from V and 0 bases from J; junction bases left unmatched: 8. The CDR3 extends over 16 amino acids. The data belong to a study of T cells in Graves' hyperthyroidism and ophthalmopathy.

The TCR comes from a woman aged 25 to 45 with Graves' hyperthyroidism. Source material: blood. V is TRBV20-1 and J is TRBJ1-2, with TRBD1 matching 8 bases. The CDR3 spells CSARPRGGQANYGYTF. The CDR3 DNA follows: TGCAGTGCTAGACCGCGGGGGGGACAGGCTAACTATGGCTACACCTTC.